The clone carrying this TCR beta chain was counted at least ten times. TCRdb ran MiXCR on the 5' RACE reads and lists one entry per CDR3 protein. The repertoire holds some 240,000 distinct CDR3 sequences, with roughly 18% as singletons. CDR1 is SGHKS and CDR2 is YYEKEE in the germline V gene (reference sequence). CDR3 size: 14 residues. V shed 3 bases, J shed 5 bases, and the junction held 7 bases outside the gene matches. The entry originates in a study of CD8 T cells in ankylosing spondylitis. This rearrangement joins TRBV5-5 to TRBJ2-7; 8 bases align to TRBD1. Sequenced input: blood, either unsorted or a sorted T cell fraction (not recorded which). The sequence was obtained from a male donor with ankylosing spondylitis or in good health (not recorded which). CDR3 nucleotides: TGTGCCAGCAGCTCGGGACAGGCGTTTGACGAGCAGTACTTC. Translation gives CASSSGQAFDEQYF.